This T cell receptor (beta chain) was identified in a study of identical twins. Each CDR3 protein is one row after TCRdb ran MiXCR on the 5' RACE reads. Of roughly 470,000 distinct CDR3 sequences listed, roughly an eighth are singletons. V was cut by 5 bases and J by 0 bases, with 6 bases left in between. CDR3 size: 13 residues. CDR1 and CDR2 from the germline V gene are SGHRS and YFSETQ. Findings of the study overall: Cord blood beta clonotypes present at high abundance carried fewer insertions; no such pattern appeared in memory repertoires.

Ten or more counts support this clonotype. Its antigen is as yet unknown. These data were also reused for a study on yellow fever vaccine responses in identical twins. This second study says: Reportedly, twins' vaccine T cell responses looked partly convergent and partly personalized.

This clonotype was sampled from a woman between 18 and 29 years old in good health. Sequencing input: CD4+ T cells sorted from blood. The J gene is TRBJ1-5, the V gene TRBV5-1; D unresolved. CDR3 nucleotide sequence: TGCGCCAGCAGACAGACTAGCAATCAGCCCCAGCATTTT. This sequence encodes CASRQTSNQPQHF.